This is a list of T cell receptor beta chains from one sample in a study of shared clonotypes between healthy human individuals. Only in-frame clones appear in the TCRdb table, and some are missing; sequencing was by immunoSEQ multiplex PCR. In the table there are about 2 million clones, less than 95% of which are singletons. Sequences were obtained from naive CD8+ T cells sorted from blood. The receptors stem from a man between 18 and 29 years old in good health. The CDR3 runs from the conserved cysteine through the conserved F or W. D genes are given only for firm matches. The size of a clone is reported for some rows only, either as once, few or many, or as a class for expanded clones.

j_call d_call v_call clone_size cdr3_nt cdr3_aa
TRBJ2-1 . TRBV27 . TGTGCCAGCAGTTTTTCCGTTGACGGTGAGCAGTTCTTC CASSFSVDGEQFF
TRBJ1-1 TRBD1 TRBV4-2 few TGTGCCAGCAGCCAGGACAGGGTAATGAACACTGAAGCTTTCTTT CASSQDRVMNTEAFF
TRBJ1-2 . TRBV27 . TGTGCCAGCAGTTTGGGCGGGAACCTTGACTATGGCTACACCTTC CASSLGGNLDYGYTF
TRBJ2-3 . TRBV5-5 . TGTGCCAGCAGCTTGAGTTCGGATTTGATAGATACGCAGTATTTT CASSLSSDLIDTQYF
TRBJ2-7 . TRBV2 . TGTGCCAGCAGTGACAGTACCCACGAGCAGTACTTC CASSDSTHEQYF
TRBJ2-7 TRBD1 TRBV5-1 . TGCGCCAGCAGCTTGGACTACAGGGGATACGAGCAGTACTTC CASSLDYRGYEQYF
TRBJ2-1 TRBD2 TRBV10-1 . TGCGCCAGCAGTGACAGCGGGACCTACAATGAGCAGTTCTTC CASSDSGTYNEQFF
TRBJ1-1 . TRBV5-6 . TGTGCCAGCAGCTTAGAGGGTTGGACTGAAGCTTTCTTT CASSLEGWTEAFF
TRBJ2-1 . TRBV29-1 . TGCAGCGTTGAAACTAGAACCATTGAGCAGTTCTTC CSVETRTIEQFF
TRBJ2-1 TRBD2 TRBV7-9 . TGTGCCAGCAGCCCTCTAGCGGGAGGGATCGACAATGAGCAGTTCTTC CASSPLAGGIDNEQFF
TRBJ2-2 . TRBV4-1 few TGCGCCAGCAGCCAAAACACCGGGGAGCTGTTTTTT CASSQNTGELFF
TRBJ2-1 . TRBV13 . TGTGCCAGCAGCCCCGGAGATGACAATGAGCAGTTCTTC CASSPGDDNEQFF
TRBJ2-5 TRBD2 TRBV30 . TGTGCCTGGAGTGGGGTAGCGGGGGGCCAAGAGACCCAGTACTTC CAWSGVAGGQETQYF
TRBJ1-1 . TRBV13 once TGTGCCAGCAGCGAGCGGACAGTACGGAACACTGAAGCTTTCTTT CASSERTVRNTEAFF
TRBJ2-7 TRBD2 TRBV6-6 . TGTGCCAGCAGCTCCAATGACGGACTAGCAGCGACCGTCCTGTCCTTC CASSSNDGLAATVLSF
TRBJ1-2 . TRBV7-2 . TGTGCCAGCAGCTTGTATCCAGGGGACTATGGCTACACCTTC CASSLYPGDYGYTF
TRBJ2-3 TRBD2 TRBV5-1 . TGCGCCAGCAGCTCCAAAGCGGGAGGGCCAGTGGGCACAGATACGCAGTATTTT CASSSKAGGPVGTDTQYF
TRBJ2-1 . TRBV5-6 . TGTGCCAGCAGCCTCGGGGGGCCTTCTAATGAGCAGTTCTTC CASSLGGPSNEQFF
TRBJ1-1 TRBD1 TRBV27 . TGTGCCAGCAGACGACAGGGGGTTTATACTGAAGCTTTCTTT CASRRQGVYTEAFF
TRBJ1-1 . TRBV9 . TGTGCCAGCGGAGACCGGGACCTGAACACTGAAGCTTTCTTT CASGDRDLNTEAFF
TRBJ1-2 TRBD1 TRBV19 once TGTGCCAGTAGTATCAAGGGGGCCATGAACTATGGCTACACCTTC CASSIKGAMNYGYTF
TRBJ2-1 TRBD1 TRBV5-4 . TGTGCCAGCAGCTCCCGACAGGGGGCTTACAATGAGCAGTTCTTC CASSSRQGAYNEQFF
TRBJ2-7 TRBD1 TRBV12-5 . TGTGCTAGTGGTTTGAACCGGGACAGGACCTACGAGCAGTACTTC CASGLNRDRTYEQYF
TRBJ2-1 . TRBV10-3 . TGTGCCATCAGTGAGTCGAGGCTAGGCTCCTACAATGAGCAGTTCTTC CAISESRLGSYNEQFF
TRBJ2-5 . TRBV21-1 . TGTGCCGGCACAACAGGGTTCCGGTACTTC CAGTTGFRYF
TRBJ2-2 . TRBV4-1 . TGCGCCAGCAGCGAGGGGCCTATCACCGGGGAGCTGTTTTTT CASSEGPITGELFF
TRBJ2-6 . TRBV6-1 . TGTGCCAGCAGTGAGTCGACGGTCAATCTTATTTCTGGGGCCAACGTCCTGACTTTC CASSESTVNLISGANVLTF
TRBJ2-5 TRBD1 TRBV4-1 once TGCGCCAGCAGCCAATTAGAGGGGGCAGAGACCCAGTACTTC CASSQLEGAETQYF
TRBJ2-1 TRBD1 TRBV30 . TGTGCCTGGAGTGTAGGGGGCCCCTACAATGAGCAGTTCTTC CAWSVGGPYNEQFF
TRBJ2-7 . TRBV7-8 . TGTGCCAGCAGCGCGATAGGGGGCTCCTACGAGCAGTACTTC CASSAIGGSYEQYF
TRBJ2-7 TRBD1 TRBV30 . TGTGCCTGGAGTGTCGGGCCAGGGGGCACCTACGAGCAGTACTTC CAWSVGPGGTYEQYF
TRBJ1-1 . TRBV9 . TGTGCCAGCAGCGTTGGAATGCACACTGAAGCTTTCTTT CASSVGMHTEAFF
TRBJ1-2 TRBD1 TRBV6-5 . TGTGCCAGCAGTTACGCCGGGACAGGGGACCACTATGGCTACACCTTC CASSYAGTGDHYGYTF
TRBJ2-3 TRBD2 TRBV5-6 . TGTGCCAGCAGCTTGGGACTAGCGGGCCTCACAGATACGCAGTATTTT CASSLGLAGLTDTQYF
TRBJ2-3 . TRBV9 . TGTGCCAGCAGCGTGGACTCTACAGATACGCAGTATTTT CASSVDSTDTQYF
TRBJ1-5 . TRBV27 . TGTGCCAGCCCTCAGGCAGGGAATCAGCCCCAGCATTTT CASPQAGNQPQHF